Described below is a single TCR beta chain sequence and its context. The source of the sample is a study of blood T cell repertoires in COVID-19. At the level of the study: Researchers got acute and convalescent COVID-19 samples from the United States, Italy and Spain.

This CDR3 contains 17 residues. In germline, CDR1 is LNHNV, CDR2 YYDKDF (reference sequence). V dropped 2 bases and J dropped 5; count of bases not matched to a gene: 11. TCRdb's table, derived via immunoSEQ multiplex PCR, lists solely in-frame clones and lacks some. The data hold about 40,000 clones, with over 70% observed a single time. This TCR was sampled from a woman between 65 and 79 years old with acute or convalescent COVID-19. Sequenced material: peripheral blood. The rearrangement uses TRBV15 and TRBJ1-4; the match to TRBD1 covers 7 bases. The CDR3 nucleotides read TGTGCCACCAGCAGACGACAGGGTTTTGACCCGAATGAAAAACTGTTTTTT. Residues: CATSRRQGFDPNEKLFF.